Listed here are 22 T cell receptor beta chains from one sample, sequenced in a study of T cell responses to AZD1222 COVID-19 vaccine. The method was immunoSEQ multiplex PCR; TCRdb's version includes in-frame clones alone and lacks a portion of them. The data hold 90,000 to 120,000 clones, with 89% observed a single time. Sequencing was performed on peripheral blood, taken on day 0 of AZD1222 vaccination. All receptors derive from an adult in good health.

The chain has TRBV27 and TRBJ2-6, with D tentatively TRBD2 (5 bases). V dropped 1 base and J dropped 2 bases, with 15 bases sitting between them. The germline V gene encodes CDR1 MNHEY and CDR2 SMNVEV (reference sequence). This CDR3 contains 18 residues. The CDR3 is CASSLWSGDLTGANVLTF. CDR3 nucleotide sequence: TGTGCCAGCAGTTTATGGTCCGGGGATCTAACTGGGGCCAACGTCCTGACTTTC.

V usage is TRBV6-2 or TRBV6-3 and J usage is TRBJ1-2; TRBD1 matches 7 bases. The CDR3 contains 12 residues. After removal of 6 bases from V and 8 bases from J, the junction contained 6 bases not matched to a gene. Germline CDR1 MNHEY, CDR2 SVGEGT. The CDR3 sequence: CASSKGAHGYTF. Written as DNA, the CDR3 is TGTGCCAGCAGCAAGGGGGCCCACGGCTACACCTTC.

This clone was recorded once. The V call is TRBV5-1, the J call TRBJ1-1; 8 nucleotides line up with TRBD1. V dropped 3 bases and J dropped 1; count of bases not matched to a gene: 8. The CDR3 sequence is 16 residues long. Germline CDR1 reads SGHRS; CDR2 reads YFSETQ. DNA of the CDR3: TGCGCCAGCAGCTCGGTCAGGGGGCCTTGGAACACTGAAGCTTTCTTT. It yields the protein CASSSVRGPWNTEAFF.

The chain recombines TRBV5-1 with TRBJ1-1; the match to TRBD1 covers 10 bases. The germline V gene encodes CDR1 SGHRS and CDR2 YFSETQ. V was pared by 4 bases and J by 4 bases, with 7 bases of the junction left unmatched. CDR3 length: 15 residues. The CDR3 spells CASSLDRGRGTEAFF. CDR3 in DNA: TGCGCCAGCAGCCTCGACAGGGGGCGGGGCACTGAAGCTTTCTTT.

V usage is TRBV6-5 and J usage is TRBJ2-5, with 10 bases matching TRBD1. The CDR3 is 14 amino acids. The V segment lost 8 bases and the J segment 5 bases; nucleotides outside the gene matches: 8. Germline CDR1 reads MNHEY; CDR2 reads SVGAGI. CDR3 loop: CASRDRGRGETQYF. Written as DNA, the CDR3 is TGTGCCAGCCGCGACAGGGGGCGCGGGGAGACCCAGTACTTC.

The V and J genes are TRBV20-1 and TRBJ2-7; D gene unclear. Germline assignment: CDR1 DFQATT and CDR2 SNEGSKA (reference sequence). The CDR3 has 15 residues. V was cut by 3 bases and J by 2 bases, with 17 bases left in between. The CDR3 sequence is CSASLSWSATYEQYF. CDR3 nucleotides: TGCAGTGCTAGTCTCTCCTGGTCAGCAACCTACGAGCAGTACTTC.

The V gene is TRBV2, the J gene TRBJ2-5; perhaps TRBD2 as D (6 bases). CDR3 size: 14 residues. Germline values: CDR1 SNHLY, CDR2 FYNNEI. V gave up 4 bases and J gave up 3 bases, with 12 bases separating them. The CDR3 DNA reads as TGTGCCAGCAGTGCGACTAGTCAGGAAGAGACCCAGTACTTC. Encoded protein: CASSATSQEETQYF.

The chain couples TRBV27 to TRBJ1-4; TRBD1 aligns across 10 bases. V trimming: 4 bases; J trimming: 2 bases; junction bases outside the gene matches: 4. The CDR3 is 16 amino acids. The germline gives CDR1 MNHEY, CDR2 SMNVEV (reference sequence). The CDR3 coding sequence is TGTGCCAGCAGTTCGACAGGGGGCCCCACTAATGAAAAACTGTTTTTT. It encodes CASSSTGGPTNEKLFF.

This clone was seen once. The DNA for the CDR3 is TGTGCCAGCAGCCAAGCAAGGGATACGCAGTATTTT. Translating it yields CASSQARDTQYF. The chain carries TRBV3-1 (or the pseudogene TRBV3-2) and TRBJ2-3, with D unresolved. Germline CDR1 LGHDT, CDR2 YNNKEL (reference sequence). The ends were cut back, 1 base at V and 6 bases at J, with 5 bases in the middle. This CDR3 is built from 12 residues.

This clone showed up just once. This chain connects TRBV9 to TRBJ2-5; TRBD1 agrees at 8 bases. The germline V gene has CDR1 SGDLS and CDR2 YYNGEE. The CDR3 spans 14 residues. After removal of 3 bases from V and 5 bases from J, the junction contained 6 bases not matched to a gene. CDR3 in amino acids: CASSGQGAFETQYF. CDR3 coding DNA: TGTGCCAGCAGCGGTCAGGGGGCGTTTGAGACCCAGTACTTC.

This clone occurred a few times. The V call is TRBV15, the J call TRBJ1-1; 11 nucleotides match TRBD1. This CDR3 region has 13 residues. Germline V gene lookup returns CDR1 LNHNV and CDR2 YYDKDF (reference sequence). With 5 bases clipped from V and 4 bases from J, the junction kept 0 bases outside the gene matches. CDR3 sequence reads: CATSGQGATEAFF. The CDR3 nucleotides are TGTGCCACCAGCGGACAGGGGGCCACTGAAGCTTTCTTT.

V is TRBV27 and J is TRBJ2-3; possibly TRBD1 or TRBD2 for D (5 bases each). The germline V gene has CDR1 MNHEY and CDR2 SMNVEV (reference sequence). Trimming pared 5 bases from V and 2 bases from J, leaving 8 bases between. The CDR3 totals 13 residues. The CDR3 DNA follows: TGTGCCAGCAGTGAGGGGCTCACAGATACGCAGTATTTT. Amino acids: CASSEGLTDTQYF.

CDR3 region: CASSERNPFSETQYF. CDR3 sequence (DNA): TGTGCCAGCAGCGAGCGAAATCCTTTCTCTGAGACCCAGTACTTC. The chain has TRBV3-1 (or the pseudogene TRBV3-2) and TRBJ2-5; D remains unclear. V was trimmed by 5 bases and J by 5 bases, leaving 18 bases between them. CDR1 is LGHDT and CDR2 is YNNKEL in the germline V gene (reference sequence). The CDR3 runs 15 residues.

The CDR3 nucleotides are TGTGCCAGCAGTTACTCGCCAGTGAGCTCCTACGAGCAGTACTTC. As protein: CASSYSPVSSYEQYF. The rearrangement uses TRBV6-5 and TRBJ2-7; D is unresolved. CDR3 length: 15 residues. Trimming stripped 0 bases from V and 0 bases from J, with 9 bases between. From germline, CDR1 is MNHEY and CDR2 SVGAGI.

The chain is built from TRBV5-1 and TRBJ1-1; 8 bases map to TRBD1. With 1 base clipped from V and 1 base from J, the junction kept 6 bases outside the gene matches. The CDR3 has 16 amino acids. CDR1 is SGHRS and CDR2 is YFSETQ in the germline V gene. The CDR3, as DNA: TGCGCCAGCAGCTTGATGCAGGGGGCGCCGAACACTGAAGCTTTCTTT. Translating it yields CASSLMQGAPNTEAFF.

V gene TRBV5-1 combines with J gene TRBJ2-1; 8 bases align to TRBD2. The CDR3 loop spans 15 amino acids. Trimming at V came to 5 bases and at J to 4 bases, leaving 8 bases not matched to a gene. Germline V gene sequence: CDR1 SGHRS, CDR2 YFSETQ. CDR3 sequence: CASRRPGLVYNEQFF. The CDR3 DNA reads TGCGCCAGCAGAAGACCGGGACTAGTTTACAATGAGCAGTTCTTC.

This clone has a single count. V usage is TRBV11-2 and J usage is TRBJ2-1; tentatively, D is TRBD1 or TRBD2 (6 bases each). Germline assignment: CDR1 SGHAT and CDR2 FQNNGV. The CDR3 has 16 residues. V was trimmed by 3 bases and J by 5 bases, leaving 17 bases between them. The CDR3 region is CASSLGGPGGHNEQFF. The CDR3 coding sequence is TGTGCCAGCAGCTTGGGGGGACCTGGGGGCCACAATGAGCAGTTCTTC.

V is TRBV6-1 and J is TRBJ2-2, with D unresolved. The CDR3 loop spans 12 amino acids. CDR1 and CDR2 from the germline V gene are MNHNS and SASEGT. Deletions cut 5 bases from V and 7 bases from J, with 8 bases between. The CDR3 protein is CASSYDLGELFF. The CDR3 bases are TGTGCCAGCAGTTATGATCTCGGGGAGCTGTTTTTT.

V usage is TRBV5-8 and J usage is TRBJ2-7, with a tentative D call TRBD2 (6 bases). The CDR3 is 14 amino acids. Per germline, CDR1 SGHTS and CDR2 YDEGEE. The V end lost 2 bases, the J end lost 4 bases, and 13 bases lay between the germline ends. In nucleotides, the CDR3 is TGTGCCAGCAGCTTCGGGGGATTCCCTTACGAGCAGTACTTC. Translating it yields CASSFGGFPYEQYF.

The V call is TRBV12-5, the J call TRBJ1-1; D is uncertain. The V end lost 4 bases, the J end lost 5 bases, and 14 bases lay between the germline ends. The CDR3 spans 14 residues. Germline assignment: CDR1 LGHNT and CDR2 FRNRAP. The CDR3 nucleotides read TGTGCTAGTGGTTCCAGCTACGGACTGACTGAAGCTTTCTTT. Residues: CASGSSYGLTEAFF.

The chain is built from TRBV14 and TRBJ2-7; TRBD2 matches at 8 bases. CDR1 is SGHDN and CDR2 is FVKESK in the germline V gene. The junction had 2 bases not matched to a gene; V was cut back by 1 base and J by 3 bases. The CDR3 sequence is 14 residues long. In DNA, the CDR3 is TGTGCCAGCAGCCAAGGTCTAGCGGGCTACGAGCAGTACTTC. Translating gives CASSQGLAGYEQYF.

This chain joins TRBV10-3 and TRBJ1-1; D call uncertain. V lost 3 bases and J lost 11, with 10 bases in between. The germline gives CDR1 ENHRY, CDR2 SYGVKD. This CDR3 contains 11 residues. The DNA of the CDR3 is TGTGCCATCAGTGAATCGTCGGGGGCTTTCTTT. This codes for CAISESSGAFF.